These 9 T cell receptor beta chains came from one sample sequenced in a study of neoadjuvant anti-PD-1 for oral cavity cancer. Libraries were prepared by immunoSEQ multiplex PCR; TCRdb keeps only in-frame clonotypes and omits some of them. The data hold about 72,000 clones, with around 83% observed a single time. The sample was PBMCs, taken before nivolumab (anti-PD-1) treatment. Receptors originate from a person aged 40-85 years with oral cavity squamous cell carcinoma.

The chain carries TRBV5-4 and TRBJ2-7; possible D gene TRBD2, 6 bases. There are 15 residues in the CDR3. The germline V and J ends were trimmed by 1 base and 0 bases, with 11 bases remaining between them. CDR1 is SGHNT and CDR2 is YYREEE in the germline V gene (reference sequence). In DNA, the CDR3 is TGTGCCAGCAGCTTGCGCGGGGCCAGCTCCTACGAGCAGTACTTC. It yields the protein CASSLRGASSYEQYF.

The chain has TRBV4-1 and TRBJ2-1; the D gene is possibly TRBD1 (6 bases). Germline CDR1 is MGHRA and CDR2 is YSYEKL. With 2 bases removed from V and 5 bases from J, the gap between germline ends came to 16 bases. This CDR3 contains 16 residues. The CDR3 loop is CASSQPKTGFDNEQFF. The CDR3, as DNA: TGCGCCAGCAGCCAACCAAAAACAGGGTTTGACAATGAGCAGTTCTTC.

This rearrangement joins TRBV9 to TRBJ1-2; TRBD1 might be the D (5 bases). V was pared by 2 bases and J by 8 bases, with 19 bases between. CDR3 length equals 15 residues. The germline gives CDR1 SGDLS, CDR2 YYNGEE. The CDR3 is CASSVSRTDIFGYTF. The CDR3 DNA reads as TGTGCCAGCAGCGTCAGTCGAACGGACATTTTCGGCTACACCTTC.

The gene calls are TRBV5-1 and TRBJ2-3; D may be TRBD2 (6 bases). Per the germline V gene, CDR1 is SGHRS and CDR2 is YFSETQ. The V end was cut by 0 bases, the J end by 5 bases, with 16 bases between. CDR3 length: 16 residues. The CDR3 DNA reads as TGCGCCAGCAGCTTGGAACTTTGGCGGGGTAAAGATACGCAGTATTTT. Translated, it gives CASSLELWRGKDTQYF.

V gene TRBV6-1 combines with J gene TRBJ2-1; tentatively, D is TRBD2 (7 bases). Trimming shortened V by 0 bases and J by 6 bases, and 12 bases separated the two germline ends. Per germline, CDR1 MNHNS and CDR2 SASEGT. The CDR3 contains 15 residues. CDR3 nucleotides: TGTGCCAGCAGTGAAGCGTTTAGGGGGGGCAATGAGCAGTTCTTC. This codes for CASSEAFRGGNEQFF.

V gene TRBV19 combines with J gene TRBJ1-2, with D tentatively TRBD1 (5 bases). The length of the CDR3 is 15 residues. Germline V gene sequence: CDR1 LNHDA, CDR2 SQIVND (reference sequence). Between the trimmed V and J ends, which lost 7 bases and 4 bases, there was a span of 19 bases. The CDR3 coding sequence is TGTGCCAGTATGGGGCAGGACACCCTTCGCTATGGCTACACCTTC. Translation gives CASMGQDTLRYGYTF.

V and J are TRBV11-2 and TRBJ1-1; weak D call: TRBD1 (6 bases). Germline V lookup: CDR1 SGHAT, CDR2 FQNNGV. Trimming shortened V by 4 bases and J by 0 bases, and 18 bases separated the two germline ends. This CDR3 has 17 amino acids. The CDR3 sequence: CASSSIQGGALNTEAFF. CDR3 coding DNA: TGTGCCAGCAGCTCTATACAGGGTGGGGCCTTGAACACTGAAGCTTTCTTT.

The rearrangement joins TRBV4-1 to TRBJ1-2; D not resolved. Germline CDR1 and CDR2: MGHRA and YSYEKL. The CDR3 length is 12 residues. V dropped 0 bases and J dropped 5 bases, with 4 bases sitting between them. This chain's CDR3 is CASSQERYGYTF. CDR3 in DNA: TGCGCCAGCAGCCAAGAGAGGTATGGCTACACCTTC.

The chain's CDR3 is CASSPGTSSPDTQYF. As DNA, the CDR3 is TGTGCCAGCAGCCCCGGGACTAGCAGCCCAGATACGCAGTATTTT. This chain links TRBV5-4 with TRBJ2-3; 9 bases fit TRBD2. The CDR3 sequence is 15 residues long. V trimming: 4 bases; J trimming: 4 bases; junction bases outside the gene matches: 7. Germline loops: CDR1 SGHNT, CDR2 YYREEE (reference sequence). The whole variable domain, filled in from reference TRBV5-4 and TRBJ2-3, reads ETGVTQSPTHLIKTRGQQVTLRCSSQSGHNTVSWYQQALGQGPQFIFQYYREEENGRGNFPPRFSGLQFPNYSSELNVNALELDDSALYLCASSPGTSSPDTQYFGPGTRLTVL.